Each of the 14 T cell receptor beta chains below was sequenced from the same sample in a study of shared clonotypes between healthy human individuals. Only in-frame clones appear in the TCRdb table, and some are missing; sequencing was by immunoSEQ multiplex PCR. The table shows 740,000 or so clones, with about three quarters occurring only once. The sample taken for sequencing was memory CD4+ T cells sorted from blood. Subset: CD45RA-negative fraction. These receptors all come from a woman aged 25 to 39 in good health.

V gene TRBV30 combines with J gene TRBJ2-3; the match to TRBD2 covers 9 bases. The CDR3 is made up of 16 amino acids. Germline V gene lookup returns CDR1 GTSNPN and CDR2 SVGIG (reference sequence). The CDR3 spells CASTMAGGPVADTQYF. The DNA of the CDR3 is TGTGCGTCGACCATGGCGGGAGGGCCCGTGGCAGATACGCAGTATTTT.

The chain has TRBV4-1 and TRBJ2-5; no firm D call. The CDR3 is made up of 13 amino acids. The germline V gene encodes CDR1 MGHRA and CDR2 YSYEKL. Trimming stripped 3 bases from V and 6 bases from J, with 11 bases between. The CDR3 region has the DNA TGCGCCAGCAGCCAGGAAAGACGGCAGACCCAGTACTTC. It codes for CASSQERRQTQYF.

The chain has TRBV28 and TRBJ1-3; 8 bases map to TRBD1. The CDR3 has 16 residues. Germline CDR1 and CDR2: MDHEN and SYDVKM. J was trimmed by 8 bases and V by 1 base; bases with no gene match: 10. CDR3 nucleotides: TGTGCCAGCAGTTTATTTTTCCAGGGGGCTAGAGACACCATATATTTT. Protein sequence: CASSLFFQGARDTIYF.

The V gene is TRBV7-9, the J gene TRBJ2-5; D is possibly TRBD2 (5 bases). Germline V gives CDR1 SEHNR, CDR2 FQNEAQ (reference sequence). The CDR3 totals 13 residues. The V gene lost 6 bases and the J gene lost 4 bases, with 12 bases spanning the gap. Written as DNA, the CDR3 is TGTGCCAGCAGTTCTAGCCCCGGAGAGACCCAGTACTTC. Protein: CASSSSPGETQYF.

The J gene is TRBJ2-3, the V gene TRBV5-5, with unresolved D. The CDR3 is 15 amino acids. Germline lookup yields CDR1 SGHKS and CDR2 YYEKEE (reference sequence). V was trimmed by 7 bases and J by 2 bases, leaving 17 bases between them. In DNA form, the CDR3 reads TGTGCCAGCGTCCTCCGGCAGCTATACACAGATACGCAGTATTTT. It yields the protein CASVLRQLYTDTQYF.

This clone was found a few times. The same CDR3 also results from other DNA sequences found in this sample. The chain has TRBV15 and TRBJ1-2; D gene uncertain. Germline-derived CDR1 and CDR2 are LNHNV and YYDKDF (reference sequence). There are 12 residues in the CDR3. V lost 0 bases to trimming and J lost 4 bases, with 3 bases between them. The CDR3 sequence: CATSRDSYGYTF. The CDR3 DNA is TGTGCCACCAGCAGAGATTCCTATGGCTACACCTTC. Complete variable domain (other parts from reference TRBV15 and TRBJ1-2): DAMVIQNPRYQVTQFGKPVTLSCSQTLNHNVMYWYQQKSSQAPKLLFHYYDKDFNNEADTPDNFQSRRPNTSFCFLDIRSPGLGDTAMYLCATSRDSYGYTFGSGTRLTVV.

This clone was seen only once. DNA for the CDR3: TGTGCCAGCAGCCTAGGGGTTTCATCCTCTGGAAACACCATATATTTT. Translating it yields CASSLGVSSSGNTIYF. This chain links TRBV28 with TRBJ1-3; TRBD1 might be the D (5 bases). Germline CDR1 MDHEN, CDR2 SYDVKM. This CDR3 is 16 amino acids long. V gave up 6 bases and J gave up 0 bases, with 15 bases separating them.

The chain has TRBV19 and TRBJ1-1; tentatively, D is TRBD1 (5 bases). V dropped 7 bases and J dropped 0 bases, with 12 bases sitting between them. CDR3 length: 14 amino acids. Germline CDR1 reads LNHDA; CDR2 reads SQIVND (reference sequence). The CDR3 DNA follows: TGTGCCAGTAACCTTGGGACGGTGAACACTGAAGCTTTCTTT. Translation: CASNLGTVNTEAFF.

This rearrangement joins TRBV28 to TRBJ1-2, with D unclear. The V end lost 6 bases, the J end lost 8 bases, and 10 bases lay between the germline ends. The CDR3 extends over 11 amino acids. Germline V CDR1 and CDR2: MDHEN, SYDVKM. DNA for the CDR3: TGTGCCAGCAGCCCCAGCGAAGGCTACACCTTC. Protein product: CASSPSEGYTF.

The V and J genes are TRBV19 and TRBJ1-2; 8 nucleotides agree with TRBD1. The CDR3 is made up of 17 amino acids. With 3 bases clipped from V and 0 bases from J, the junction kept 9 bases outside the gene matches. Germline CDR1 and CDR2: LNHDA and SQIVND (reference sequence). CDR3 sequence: CASSIYLGQGANYGYTF. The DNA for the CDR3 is TGTGCCAGTAGTATTTATTTAGGACAGGGAGCTAACTATGGCTACACCTTC.

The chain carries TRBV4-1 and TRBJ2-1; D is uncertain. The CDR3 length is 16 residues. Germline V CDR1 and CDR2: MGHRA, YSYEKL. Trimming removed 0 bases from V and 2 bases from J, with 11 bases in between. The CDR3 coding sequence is TGCGCCAGCAGCCAAGATGACCTGGGGACCTACAATGAGCAGTTCTTC. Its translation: CASSQDDLGTYNEQFF.

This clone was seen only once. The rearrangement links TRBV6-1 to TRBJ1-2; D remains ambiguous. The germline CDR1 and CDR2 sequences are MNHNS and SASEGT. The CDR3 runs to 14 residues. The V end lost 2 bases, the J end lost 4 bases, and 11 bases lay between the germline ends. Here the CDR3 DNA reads TGTGCCAGCAGTGAATCGGGCACACCCTATGGCTACACCTTC. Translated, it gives CASSESGTPYGYTF.

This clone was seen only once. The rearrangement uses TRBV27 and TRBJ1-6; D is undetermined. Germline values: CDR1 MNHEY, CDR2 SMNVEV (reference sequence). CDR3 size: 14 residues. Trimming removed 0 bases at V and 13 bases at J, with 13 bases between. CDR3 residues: CASSLSPSQPPLHF. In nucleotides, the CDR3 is TGTGCCAGCAGTTTATCCCCCTCACAGCCTCCCCTCCACTTT.

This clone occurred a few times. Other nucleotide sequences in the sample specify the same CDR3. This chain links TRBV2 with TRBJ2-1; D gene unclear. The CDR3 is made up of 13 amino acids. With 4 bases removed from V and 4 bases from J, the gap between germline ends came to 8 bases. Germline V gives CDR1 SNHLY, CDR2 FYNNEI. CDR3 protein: CASSAGPYNEQFF. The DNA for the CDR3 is TGTGCCAGCAGTGCCGGGCCATACAATGAGCAGTTCTTC.